This T cell receptor (beta chain) was found in a study of vaccination effects on CD4 cells after COVID-19. About the study: It was a median of 72 days after the second dose that post-vaccine samples were obtained. Study results and limitations: Long after vaccination, the clones induced by infection and by vaccine shrank markedly in size.

Germline-derived CDR1 and CDR2 are LNHDA and SQIVND (reference sequence). The V gene lost 6 bases and the J gene lost 0 bases, with 11 bases spanning the gap. This CDR3 contains 14 residues. The protocol was immunoSEQ multiplex PCR, while the TCRdb copy is restricted to in-frame clones and leaves out a portion. This table holds approximately 37,000 clones, about two thirds found once. Subsequent to a culture period of about nine days, CD4+ T cells were isolated. Two doses of either BNT162b2 or mRNA-1273 were given to each participant. In the vaccine recipients, nucleocapsid antibodies were negative and there was no prior SARS-CoV-2 infection. The authors replaced half the medium with IL-2 medium on days 3 and 7. Details on this clone: The antigen is unknown.

This sequence originates from a human donor who received a COVID-19 vaccine. The genes are TRBV19 and TRBJ2-5; D gene uncertain. The material sequenced was CD4+ T cells from PBMCs cultured without peptide, taken after COVID-19 vaccination. The DNA for the CDR3 is TGTGCCAGTAGCAGGAGTCCGTACCAAGAGACCCAGTACTTC. It codes for CASSRSPYQETQYF.